This T cell receptor beta chain was recovered during a study of cytomegalovirus exposure and HLA in healthy donors. Study-wide results and limits: TCR beta sequences reportedly predicted the HLA-A and HLA-B alleles of most subjects accurately.

On this clone: What it recognizes is unknown.

Germline loops: CDR1 LNHDA, CDR2 SQIVND (reference sequence). The J segment lost 2 bases and the V segment lost 7 bases, leaving 9 bases of the junction unmatched. This CDR3 comprises 15 residues. PCR primers comprised 60 Vbeta and 13 Jbeta primers. Data came from immunoSEQ multiplex PCR; TCRdb stores just in-frame clones and leaves some out. The sample totals approximately 190,000 clones; its top ten clones hold 0.74%. The sequencing sample was made of PBMCs. The J gene is TRBJ2-5, the V gene TRBV19, with 8 bases that match TRBD1. The receptor was derived from a boy between 10 and 17 years old in good health and CMV-seronegative. CDR3 nucleotide sequence: TGTGCCAGTAATAAGTTGGGGACAGGACAAGAGACCCAGTACTTC. It is translated as CASNKLGTGQETQYF.